Given below is one T cell receptor (beta chain) in context. Its cognate antigen is unknown. Possible read error: a much larger clone is one base away. The sample originates from a study of blood T cells in healthy people across ages. Study observations and caveats: Age showed a roughly linear inverse relationship with TCR beta diversity per million T cells.

Each donor's blood draw was ten milliliters of peripheral blood. Per germline, CDR1 SGHRS and CDR2 YFSETQ. This CDR3 region has 12 residues. Trimming stripped 7 bases from V and 13 bases from J, with 18 bases between. A J-beta primer mix and a sample-barcoded 5' primer were used in a second PCR of about 6 to 12 cycles. TCRdb redid the calling of the 5' RACE reads with MiXCR, one entry per CDR3 protein. The data show about 640,000 distinct CDR3 sequences, with about 28% seen just once and 15% to 19% held by the top ten. What was sequenced was blood. The V and J genes are TRBV5-1 and TRBJ2-4, with D perhaps assigned TRBD1 or TRBD2 (5 bases each). This clonotype originated in a woman at least 80 years old in good health. The CDR3 region is CASADRTEAQYF. The CDR3 bases are TGCGCCAGCGCAGACAGAACGGAGGCCCAGTACTTC.